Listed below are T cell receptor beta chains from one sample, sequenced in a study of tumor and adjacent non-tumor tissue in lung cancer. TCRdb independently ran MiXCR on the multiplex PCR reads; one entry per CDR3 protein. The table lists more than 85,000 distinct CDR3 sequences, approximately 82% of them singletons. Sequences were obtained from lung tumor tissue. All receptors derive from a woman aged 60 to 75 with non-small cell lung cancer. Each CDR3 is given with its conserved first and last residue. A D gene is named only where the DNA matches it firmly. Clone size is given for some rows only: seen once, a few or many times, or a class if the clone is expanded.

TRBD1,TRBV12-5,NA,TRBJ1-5,CDSGGQLFNSSQPQHF,TGTGATAGTGGGGGACAGCTTTTTAATAGCAGTCAGCCCCAGCATTTT
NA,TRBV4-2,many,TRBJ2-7,CASSRDWPPVGPYEQYF,TGTGCCAGCAGCAGGGATTGGCCTCCCGTCGGTCCCTACGAGCAGTACTTC
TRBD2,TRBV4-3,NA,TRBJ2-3,CASIQETSGADTKYF,TGCGCCAGCATCCAAGAGACTAGCGGGGCAGATACGAAGTATTTT
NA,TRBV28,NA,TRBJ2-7,CVSSLLLSTYEQYF,TGTGTCAGCAGTTTGCTTCTCAGCACCTACGAGCAGTACTTC
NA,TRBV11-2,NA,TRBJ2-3,CLSSLEPRGGNTQYF,TGTCTCAGCAGCTTAGAGCCCCGAGGTGGGAATACGCAGTATTTT
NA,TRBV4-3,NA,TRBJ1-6,CASSQRKGENSPLHF,TGCGCCAGCAGCCAGCGAAAGGGGGAGAATTCACCCCTCCACTTT
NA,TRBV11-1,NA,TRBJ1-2,CARSSQCPPYGYTF,TGTGCCAGAAGCTCACAGTGCCCGCCCTATGGCTACACCTTC
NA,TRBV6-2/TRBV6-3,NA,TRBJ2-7,CASSSPTSWRFLEQYF,TGTGCCAGTAGCTCTCCAACTAGCTGGAGGTTTCTCGAGCAGTACTTC
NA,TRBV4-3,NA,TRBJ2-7,CASSQDQSRGSERYF,TGCGCCAGCAGCCAAGACCAGTCCAGGGGCTCCGAGCGGTATTTC
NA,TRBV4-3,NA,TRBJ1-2,CASSQDFPGNRANYGNTF,TGCGCCAGCAGCCAAGACTTCCCTGGGAACAGGGCTAACTATGGCAACACCTTC
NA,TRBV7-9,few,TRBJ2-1,CASSLVWRGGQFF,TGTGCCAGCAGCTTAGTTTGGCGGGGTGGGCAGTTCTTC
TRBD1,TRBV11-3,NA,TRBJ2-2,CARSPRDSNTGVLFF,TGTGCCCGCAGCCCAAGGGACAGCAACACCGGAGTGCTGTTTTTT
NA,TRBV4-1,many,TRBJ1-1,CASSQREGMSEAFF,TGCGCCAGCAGCCAACGGGAGGGGATGTCTGAAGCTTTCTTT
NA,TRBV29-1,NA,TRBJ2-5,CSVGYETCPQETQYF,TGCAGCGTTGGTTATGAGACATGTCCTCAAGAGACCCAGTACTTC
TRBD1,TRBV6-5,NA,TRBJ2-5,CASSRQGNEETQNF,TGTGCCAGCAGTCGACAGGGCAATGAGGAGACCCAGAACTTC
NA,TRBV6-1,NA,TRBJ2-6,CASSTEGSAANVLAF,TGTGCCAGCAGTACCGAGGGGTCTGCGGCCAACGTCCTGGCTTTC
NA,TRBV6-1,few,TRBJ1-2,CASSDAGHNYDYTF,TGTGCCAGCAGTGATGCAGGGCACAATTATGACTACACCTTC
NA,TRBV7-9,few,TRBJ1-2,CASRTSLGLKANYGYTF,TGTGCCAGCCGCACCAGTCTGGGACTGAAAGCTAACTATGGCTACACCTTC
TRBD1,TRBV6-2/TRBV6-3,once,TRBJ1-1,CANSYYGTGLVTEAFF,TGTGCCAACAGTTACTACGGGACAGGCTTAGTAACTGAAGCTTTCTTT
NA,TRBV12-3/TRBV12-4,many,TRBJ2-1,CASSSAETFIYNEQFF,TGTGCCAGCAGCTCAGCGGAGACTTTTATATACAATGAGCAGTTCTTC
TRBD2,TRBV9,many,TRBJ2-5,CASSVAGGPSETQYF,TGTGCCAGCAGCGTAGCGGGGGGGCCTTCCGAGACCCAGTACTTC
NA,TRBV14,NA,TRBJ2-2,CASSQDRVPASTGELFF,TGTGCCAGCAGCCAAGATCGAGTCCCCGCGAGCACCGGGGAGCTGTTTTTT
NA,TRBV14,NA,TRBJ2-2,CASSQEVNSGELFF,TGTGCCAGCAGTCAAGAAGTGAACTCCGGGGAGCTGTTTTTT
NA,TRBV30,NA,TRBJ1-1,CAWRVRGGRDTGAFF,TGTGCCTGGAGAGTACGTGGGGGCAGGGACACTGGAGCTTTCTTT
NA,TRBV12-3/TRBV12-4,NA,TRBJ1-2,CPSSSQGPLYGYTF,TGTCCCAGCAGTTCACAGGGCCCGCTATATGGCTACACCTTC
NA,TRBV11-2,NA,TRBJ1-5,CASSYHSNQPHLF,TGTGCCAGCAGCTATCATAGCAATCAGCCCCACCTTTTT
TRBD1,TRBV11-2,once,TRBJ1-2,CASNLERDSPHGYTF,TGTGCCAGCAATTTAGAACGGGACAGCCCGCATGGCTACACCTTC
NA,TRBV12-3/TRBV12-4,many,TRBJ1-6,CASSPAGSPLHF,TGTGCCAGCAGTCCGGCGGGTTCACCCCTCCACTTT